Here is one TCR beta chain with its context. Its antigen is currently unknown. This specimen comes from a study of coeliac disease. Study-wide background: Without high-resolution HLA typing, biased TRBV7-2 usage was examined as a proof of principle.

General study findings and limits: Few TRB amino acid sequences were shared between samples; most were unique. Cross-contamination between intraepithelial and lamina propria cells was possible.

CDR3 size: 12 residues. Trimming left V 4 bases short and J 5 bases short, with 9 bases between. CDR1 SGHKS and CDR2 YYEKEE come from the germline V gene (reference sequence). TCRdb's copy holds only in-frame clones and misses some; the assay was immunoSEQ multiplex PCR. The table shows a few thousand clones, with around 60% occurring only once. The sample comprised intraepithelial lymphocytes from the gut. The J gene is TRBJ1-1, the V gene TRBV5-5, with a tentative D call TRBD1 (5 bases). The clonotype was recovered from a woman between 40 and 50 years old. CDR3 sequence: CASSLGRTEAFF. CDR3 bases: TGTGCCAGCAGCCTGGGGCGGACTGAAGCTTTCTTT.